A single sample is the source of the 3 T cell receptor beta chains below, sequenced in a study of T-cell memory formation after mild COVID-19. TCRdb processed the 5' RACE reads anew with MiXCR; each CDR3 protein has one entry. The table shows approximately 300,000 distinct CDR3 sequences, with about 16% occurring only once. Sequenced input: PBMCs or a T cell subset sorted from them (not recorded which). These TCRs come from a man between 18 and 29 years old who had mild COVID-19 (a few samples of this study predate the infection). Cell type and time point are not known.

This clonotype appeared a few times. The chain links TRBV20-1 to TRBJ2-7; D unresolved. CDR3 size: 11 residues. CDR1 and CDR2 from the germline V gene are DFQATT and SNEGSKA (reference sequence). The germline V and J ends were trimmed by 2 bases and 4 bases, with 6 bases remaining between them. CDR3 residues: CSARSRYEQYV. DNA of the CDR3: TGCAGTGCTAGAAGCAGGTACGAGCAGTACGTC.

The table lists this clonotype with a few counts. The chain joins TRBV6-2 or TRBV6-3 to TRBJ2-2, with 8 bases that match TRBD2. The CDR3 totals 15 residues. Germline loops: CDR1 MNHEY, CDR2 SVGEGT. The ends lost 6 bases at V and 5 bases at J; junction bases unmatched: 8. The CDR3, as DNA: TGTGCCAGCAGGAGTTGGCGGGGGGAGACCGGGGAGCTGTTTTTT. Its translation: CASRSWRGETGELFF.

The chain joins TRBV7-9 to TRBJ2-6; TRBD2 is a possible D gene (5 bases). The CDR3 length is 15 residues. Germline V gene data show CDR1 as SEHNR and CDR2 as FQNEAQ (reference sequence). The V end lost 5 bases, the J end lost 5 bases, and 13 bases lay between the germline ends. The CDR3 DNA reads TGTGCCAGCAGCCTCGCCAGCGGCAGGGCCAACGTCCTGACTTTC. It encodes CASSLASGRANVLTF.